These 24 T cell receptor beta chains originate from one sample sequenced in a study of T cells after yellow fever vaccination. One entry per CDR3 protein, called by TCRdb with MiXCR from the 5' RACE reads. The sample lists a few hundred thousand distinct CDR3 sequences; 15% to 20% were seen once. Source: PBMCs, taken 15 days after the yellow fever booster vaccination. These receptors all come from a man aged 30 to 39 who received the YFV17D yellow fever vaccine.

The chain is built from TRBV20-1 and TRBJ2-7; possible D gene TRBD1, 8 bases. The length of the CDR3 is 13 residues. Germline assignment: CDR1 DFQATT and CDR2 SNEGSKA (reference sequence). Trimming shortened V by 5 bases and J by 6 bases, and 17 bases separated the two germline ends. CDR3 sequence (DNA): TGCAGTGCTGGGGGGGGGACAGGAGGCGAGCAGTACTTC. Translating gives CSAGGGTGGEQYF.

This clonotype was seen only a few times. The J gene is TRBJ2-1, the V gene TRBV6-2 or TRBV6-3, with D hard to call. V was cut by 11 bases and J by 8 bases, with 10 bases left in between. The length of the CDR3 is 10 residues. Germline CDR1 MNHEY, CDR2 SVGEGT. CDR3 coding DNA: TGTGCCGGTCTCACGGATGAGCAGTTCTTC. As protein: CAGLTDEQFF.

The V and J genes are TRBV12-3 or TRBV12-4 and TRBJ2-1, with a tentative D call TRBD2 (6 bases). There are 14 residues in the CDR3. V was cut by 0 bases and J by 7 bases, with 10 bases left in between. CDR3 sequence: CASSLAMGRNEQFF. CDR3 coding DNA: TGTGCCAGCAGTTTAGCGATGGGGAGGAATGAGCAGTTCTTC.

This chain connects TRBV6-1 to TRBJ2-1; 7 bases line up with TRBD2. The CDR3 runs 18 residues. The J segment lost 4 bases and the V segment lost 6 bases, leaving 18 bases of the junction unmatched. Looked up from germline, CDR1 is MNHNS and CDR2 is SASEGT. This CDR3 is CASRIMKKGGLYYNEQFF. DNA of the CDR3: TGTGCCAGCAGAATTATGAAAAAGGGAGGGCTTTATTACAATGAGCAGTTCTTC.

This clonotype has more than one count but fewer than ten. The chain joins TRBV4-3 to TRBJ2-3, with D unclear. The V and J ends lost 1 base and 0 bases respectively, with 8 bases between them. This CDR3 contains 15 residues. Germline CDR1 reads LGHNA; CDR2 reads YSLEER. In DNA, the CDR3 is TGCGCCAGCAGCCAAGGTTTGGGCAGCACAGATACGCAGTATTTT. Amino acids: CASSQGLGSTDTQYF.

This sequence joins TRBV5-1 and TRBJ2-5; 7 bases match TRBD1. This CDR3 spans 14 amino acids. After removal of 3 bases from V and 5 bases from J, the junction contained 7 bases not matched to a gene. Germline CDR1 is SGHRS and CDR2 is YFSETQ. The CDR3 is CASSYGQVSETQYF. In DNA, the CDR3 is TGCGCCAGCAGCTACGGACAGGTCAGCGAGACCCAGTACTTC.

The chain combines TRBV20-1 with TRBJ2-3, with TRBD1 as a possible D gene (6 bases). The germline V and J ends were trimmed by 4 bases and 6 bases, with 20 bases remaining between them. The V gene's germline CDR1 is DFQATT and CDR2 SNEGSKA (reference sequence). The CDR3 covers 15 residues. The CDR3 DNA is TGCAGTGCTAAAGCGAAAAAGGGGGTTGGGGATACGCAGTATTTT. Its translation: CSAKAKKGVGDTQYF.

The chain couples TRBV19 to TRBJ2-2; D is ambiguous. The V gene lost 4 bases and the J gene lost 7 bases, with 7 bases spanning the gap. CDR1 is LNHDA and CDR2 is SQIVND in the germline V gene (reference sequence). The CDR3 totals 12 residues. CDR3 sequence reads: CASSTPYGELFF. In DNA form, the CDR3 reads TGTGCCAGTAGTACGCCCTACGGGGAGCTGTTTTTT.

The rearrangement joins TRBV5-1 to TRBJ2-2; D may be TRBD1 (6 bases). V shed 1 base and J shed 4 bases, with 11 bases lying between them. Germline assignment: CDR1 SGHRS and CDR2 YFSETQ. The length of the CDR3 is 15 residues. The CDR3 DNA follows: TGCGCCAGCAGCTTGTCGTGGGGGCGCACCGGGGAGCTGTTTTTT. Translating gives CASSLSWGRTGELFF. Full variable domain (missing parts from reference TRBV5-1 and TRBJ2-2): KAGVTQTPRYLIKTRGQQVTLSCSPISGHRSVSWYQQTPGQGLQFLFEYFSETQRNKGNFPGRFSGRQFSNSRSEMNVSTLELGDSALYLCASSLSWGRTGELFFGEGSRLTVL.

This clonotype was detected a few times. The chain is built from TRBV30 and TRBJ2-1; TRBD1 or TRBD2 may be the D gene (5 bases each). Germline V gene data show CDR1 as GTSNPN and CDR2 as SVGIG (reference sequence). Trimming took off 5 bases at V and 8 bases at J, with 13 bases between the two ends. The CDR3 totals 12 residues. The DNA for the CDR3 is TGTGCCTGGCGTTGGGGGTTCGATGAGCAGTTCTTC. Translation gives CAWRWGFDEQFF.

The chain uses TRBV7-9 and TRBJ2-7, with D tentatively TRBD1 (5 bases). Germline V lookup: CDR1 SEHNR, CDR2 FQNEAQ (reference sequence). This CDR3 has 14 residues. With 5 bases removed from V and 5 bases from J, the gap between germline ends came to 16 bases. Here the CDR3 reads CASSATLGVNEQYF. CDR3 coding DNA: TGTGCCAGCAGCGCCACCTTAGGGGTCAACGAGCAGTACTTC.

This clonotype showed up just a few times. The gene calls are TRBV12-3 or TRBV12-4 and TRBJ1-4; 7 bases are a match to TRBD1. V was pared by 5 bases and J by 5 bases, with 5 bases of the junction left unmatched. This CDR3 comprises 14 residues. CDR3 sequence: CASSLQGRNEKLFF. CDR3 sequence (DNA): TGTGCCAGCAGTCTACAGGGGAGAAATGAAAAACTGTTTTTT.

This clonotype occurred a few times. The chain couples TRBV7-8 to TRBJ2-7; D may be TRBD2 (5 bases). The CDR3 runs to 13 residues. The germline CDR1 and CDR2 sequences are SGHVS and FQNEAQ. Trimming stripped 4 bases from V and 9 bases from J, with 16 bases between. This chain's CDR3 is CASSWGVREGQYF. The CDR3, as DNA: TGTGCCAGCAGCTGGGGAGTGAGGGAAGGGCAGTACTTC.

This clonotype was recorded a few times. The chain is built from TRBV5-1 and TRBJ2-2, with D unresolved. Germline V CDR1 and CDR2: SGHRS, YFSETQ. CDR3 length equals 16 residues. Trimming removed 2 bases at V and 6 bases at J, with 17 bases between. The CDR3 is CASSLTDRFVAGELFF. CDR3 in DNA: TGCGCCAGCAGCTTAACGGACCGATTCGTCGCCGGGGAGCTGTTTTTT.

The sample holds a few counts of this clonotype. The CDR3 nucleotides read TGTGCCAGCAGACCCGCTAGACTGGCCGGGGAGCTGTTTTTT. Its translation is CASRPARLAGELFF. The J gene is TRBJ2-2, the V gene TRBV6-2 or TRBV6-3; the D is unclear. CDR1 is MNHEY, CDR2 SVGEGT, per germline. CDR3 size: 14 residues. V was cut by 6 bases and J by 6 bases, with 14 bases left in between.

Only a few counts were recorded for this clonotype. The CDR3 nucleotides are TGCGCCAGCAGCCAAGAAGTTGGCGGTACAGGCCAAGAGACCCAGTACTTC. It codes for CASSQEVGGTGQETQYF. The chain employs TRBV4-3 and TRBJ2-5; tentatively, D is TRBD1 (5 bases). CDR3 length: 17 amino acids. Trimming cost V 0 bases and J 1 base, with 15 bases left between them. Germline V gene lookup returns CDR1 LGHNA and CDR2 YSLEER.

The chain links TRBV15 to TRBJ2-2, with 8 bases matching TRBD2. V dropped 7 bases and J dropped 6; count of bases not matched to a gene: 4. CDR3 size: 13 residues. Germline-derived CDR1 and CDR2 are LNHNV and YYDKDF (reference sequence). Here the CDR3 DNA reads TGTGCCACCAAGCGGGAGAGCCCCGGGGAGCTGTTTTTT. Its protein product is CATKRESPGELFF.

The genes are TRBV29-1 and TRBJ1-5; no clear D. Trimming took 4 bases from V and 1 from J, leaving 5 bases between them. CDR1 SQVTM and CDR2 ANQGSEA come from the germline V gene. CDR3 size: 12 residues. Written as DNA, the CDR3 is TGCAGCGTTGGGTTAAGCAATCAGCCCCAGCATTTT. Amino acids: CSVGLSNQPQHF.

The chain carries TRBV7-2 and TRBJ2-3, with a weak D call TRBD1 (6 bases). Between the trimmed V and J ends, which lost 5 bases and 3 bases, there was a span of 15 bases. This CDR3 has 15 residues. CDR1 and CDR2 (germline): SGHTA, FQGNSA. CDR3 nucleotide sequence: TGTGCCAGCAGCCCAGGGGCCTGGAGGACAGATACGCAGTATTTT. Translating it yields CASSPGAWRTDTQYF.

The chain links TRBV25-1 to TRBJ2-3; 9 bases align to TRBD1. CDR3 length: 11 amino acids. Germline V gene data show CDR1 as MGHDK and CDR2 as SYGVNS. V shed 7 bases and J 10 bases; nucleotides not matched to a gene: 3. Here the CDR3 DNA reads TGTGCCAGCATCGGGACAGGGTCGCAGTATTTT. Translating it yields CASIGTGSQYF.

The chain employs TRBV6-1 and TRBJ2-1; 15 bases are a match to TRBD2. V lost 6 bases, J lost 0 bases, and 9 bases stayed unmatched. This CDR3 has 19 residues. Germline-derived CDR1 and CDR2 are MNHNS and SASEGT. In DNA form, the CDR3 reads TGTGCCAGCAGAACCCGGACTAGCGGGAGGGAGAGCTCCTACAATGAGCAGTTCTTC. It yields the protein CASRTRTSGRESSYNEQFF.

The chain links TRBV7-6 to TRBJ2-2; D assignment may be TRBD1 or TRBD2 (7 bases each). Trimming removed 5 bases at V and 9 bases at J, with 19 bases between. Germline V lookup: CDR1 SGHVS, CDR2 FNYEAQ. The CDR3 length is 15 residues. The DNA for the CDR3 is TGTGCCAGCAGCCCAGCTAGCGGAGGGGGCCGGGAGCTGTTTTTT. Translating gives CASSPASGGGRELFF. Variable domain in full (rest from reference TRBV7-6 and TRBJ2-2): GAGVSQSPRYKVTKRGQDVALRCDPISGHVSLYWYRQALGQGPEFLTYFNYEAQQDKSGLPNDRFSAERPEGSISTLTIQRTEQRDSAMYRCASSPASGGGRELFFGEGSRLTVL.

The table lists this clonotype with a few counts. V and J are TRBV6-1 and TRBJ2-1; TRBD2 matches 9 bases. V lost 8 bases, J lost 5 bases, and 10 bases stayed unmatched. Germline V lookup: CDR1 MNHNS, CDR2 SASEGT. The CDR3 length is 15 residues. The CDR3 region is CASGLAGTTNNEQFF. Written as DNA, the CDR3 is TGTGCCAGCGGCCTAGCGGGAACCACCAACAATGAGCAGTTCTTC.

The genes are TRBV5-8 and TRBJ2-1, with a tentative D call TRBD2 (6 bases). CDR3 length equals 17 residues. Germline CDR1 and CDR2: SGHTS and YDEGEE. V was shortened by 0 bases and J by 4 bases, with 17 bases between the two germline ends. This CDR3 reads CASSLGSLANGYNEQFF. CDR3 in DNA: TGTGCCAGCAGCTTGGGGTCCCTAGCGAACGGTTACAATGAGCAGTTCTTC. Combining the CDR3 with reference TRBV5-8 and TRBJ2-1 gives the whole variable domain EAGVTQSPTHLIKTRGQQATLRCSPISGHTSVYWYQQALGLGLQFLLWYDEGEERNRGNFPPRFSGRQFPNYSSELNVNALELEDSALYLCASSLGSLANGYNEQFFGPGTRLTVL.